This paragraph reports one TCR beta chain. The data were obtained in a study of blood T cell repertoires in COVID-19. The repertoire was sequenced with immunoSEQ multiplex PCR; TCRdb's copy has only in-frame clones and lacks some. The table includes about 260,000 clones, about 82% detected once. V lost 4 bases and J lost 2; bases outside the gene matches: 8. Germline CDR1 reads MGHRA; CDR2 reads YSYEKL. The CDR3 length is 16 residues. The cohort comprised adults aged about 18 to 100 years residing in about 25 US areas. Participants' reported clinical history set cohort assignment. The TCR comes from a woman in her fifties or sixties who had recovered from COVID-19. The source material was PBMCs or T cells enriched from blood (not recorded which). This rearrangement joins TRBV4-1 to TRBJ2-3; 8 bases agree with TRBD2. CDR3 protein: CASSPLGGADTDTQYF. In DNA form, the CDR3 reads TGCGCCAGCAGCCCCCTCGGGGGGGCCGACACAGATACGCAGTATTTT.